The entry below describes one TCR beta chain. These data belong to a study of blood T cells in healthy people across ages. Per germline, CDR1 SGDLS and CDR2 YYNGEE. This CDR3 comprises 16 residues. The V gene end was trimmed by 0 bases and the J gene end by 3 bases; junction bases not matched to a gene: 6. Alongside a J-beta primer mix, a sample-barcoded 5' primer served in a second PCR lasting roughly 6 to 12 cycles. One entry per CDR3 protein results from TCRdb running MiXCR on the 5' RACE reads. Among just over 800,000 distinct CDR3 sequences listed, roughly 60% were seen once. The sequence came from a man aged 25 to 45 in good health. Sequences were obtained from blood. V and J are TRBV9 and TRBJ2-3; 8 bases are shared with TRBD2. The CDR3 sequence is CASSVVAGGFTDTQYF. DNA for the CDR3: TGTGCCAGCAGCGTAGTTGCGGGGGGCTTTACAGATACGCAGTATTTT.